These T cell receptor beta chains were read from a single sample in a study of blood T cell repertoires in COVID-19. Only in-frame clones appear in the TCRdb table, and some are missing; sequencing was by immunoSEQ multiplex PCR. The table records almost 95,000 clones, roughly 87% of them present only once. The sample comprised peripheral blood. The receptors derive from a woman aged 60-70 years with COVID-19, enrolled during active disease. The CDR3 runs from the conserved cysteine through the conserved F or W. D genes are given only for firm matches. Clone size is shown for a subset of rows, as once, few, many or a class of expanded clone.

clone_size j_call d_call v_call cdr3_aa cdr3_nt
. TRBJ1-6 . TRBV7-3 CASSRTANSPLHF TGTGCCAGCAGTCGGACAGCCAATTCACCCCTCCACTTT
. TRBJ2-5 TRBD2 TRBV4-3 CASSQGLTSGQETQYF TGCGCCAGCAGCCAGGGTCTTACTAGCGGTCAAGAGACCCAGTACTTC
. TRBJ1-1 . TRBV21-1 CASSKYPGQGGSHTEAFF TGTGCCAGCAGCAAATATCCGGGACAGGGTGGTTCGCACACTGAAGCTTTCTTT
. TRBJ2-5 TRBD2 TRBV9 CASSAGREGETQYF TGTGCCAGCAGCGCTGGGAGGGAAGGAGAGACCCAGTACTTC
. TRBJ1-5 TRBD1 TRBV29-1 CSAGQGYQPQHF TGCAGCGCAGGACAGGGATATCAGCCCCAGCATTTT
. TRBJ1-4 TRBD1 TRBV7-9 CASSWDREEKLFF TGTGCCAGCAGCTGGGACAGGGAGGAAAAACTGTTTTTT
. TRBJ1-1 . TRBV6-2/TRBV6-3 CASSRTVFNTEAFF TGTGCCAGCAGTAGGACAGTTTTTAACACTGAAGCTTTCTTT
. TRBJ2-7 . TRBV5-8 CASSLAQAGYYEQYF TGTGCCAGCAGCTTGGCCCAAGCAGGGTACTACGAGCAGTACTTC
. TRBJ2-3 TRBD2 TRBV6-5 CASSSGGAGADTQYF TGTGCCAGCAGTTCCGGGGGGGCCGGGGCAGATACGCAGTATTTT
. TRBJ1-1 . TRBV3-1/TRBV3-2 CASSQAFNRGEAFF TGTGCCAGCAGCCAAGCATTCAATCGGGGGGAAGCTTTCTTT
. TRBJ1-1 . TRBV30 CAWEARRGTEAFF TGTGCCTGGGAGGCCAGGCGGGGAACTGAAGCTTTCTTT
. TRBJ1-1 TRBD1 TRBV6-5 CASSYSGGTEAFF TGTGCCAGCAGTTATTCAGGGGGCACTGAAGCTTTCTTT
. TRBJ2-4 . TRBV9 CASSVGGLAKNIQYF TGTGCCAGCAGCGTCGGTGGTCTCGCCAAAAACATTCAGTACTTC
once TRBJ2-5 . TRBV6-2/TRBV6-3 CASSSSDRQETQYF TGTGCCAGCAGTAGCTCGGACAGACAAGAGACCCAGTACTTC
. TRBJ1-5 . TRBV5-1 CASKGRNQPQHF TGCGCCAGCAAGGGGCGCAATCAGCCCCAGCATTTT
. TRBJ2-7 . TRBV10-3 CAISYTPYEQYF TGTGCCATCAGTTACACCCCGTACGAGCAGTACTTC
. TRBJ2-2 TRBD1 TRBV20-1 CSASPRDRGYTGELFF TGCAGTGCTAGTCCTCGGGACAGGGGGTACACCGGGGAGCTGTTTTTT
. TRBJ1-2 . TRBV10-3 CAISTRGVDLGYTF TGTGCCATCAGTACGCGGGGGGTGGACCTAGGCTACACCTTC
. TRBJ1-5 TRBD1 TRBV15 CATSRDGTGWFIQPQHF TGTGCCACCAGCAGAGATGGGACAGGTTGGTTCATCCAGCCCCAGCATTTT
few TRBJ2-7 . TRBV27 CATRSRGYSYEQYF TGTGCCACCCGATCTCGGGGTTACTCCTACGAGCAGTACTTC
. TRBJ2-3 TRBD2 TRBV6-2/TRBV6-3 CASSRSGGFTDTQYF TGTGCCAGCAGTCGTAGCGGGGGGTTCACAGATACGCAGTATTTT
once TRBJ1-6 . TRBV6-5 CASKAGFDNSPLHF TGTGCCAGCAAAGCAGGATTCGATAATTCACCCCTCCACTTT
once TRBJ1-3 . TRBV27 CASSRTEASGNTIYF TGTGCCAGCAGTCGTACGGAGGCATCTGGAAACACCATATATTTT
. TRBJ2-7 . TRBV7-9 CASSLAQGGEQYF TGTGCCAGCAGCTTAGCCCAGGGTGGCGAGCAGTACTTC